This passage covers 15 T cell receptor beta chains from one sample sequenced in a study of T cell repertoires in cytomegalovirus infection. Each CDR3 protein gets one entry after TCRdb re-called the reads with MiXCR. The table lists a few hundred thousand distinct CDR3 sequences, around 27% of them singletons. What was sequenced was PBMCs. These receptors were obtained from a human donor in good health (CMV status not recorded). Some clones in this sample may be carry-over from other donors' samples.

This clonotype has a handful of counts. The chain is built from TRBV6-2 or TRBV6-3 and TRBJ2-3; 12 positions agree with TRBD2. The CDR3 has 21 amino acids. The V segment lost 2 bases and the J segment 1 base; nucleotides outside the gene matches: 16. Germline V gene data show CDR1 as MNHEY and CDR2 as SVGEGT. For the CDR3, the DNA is TGTGCCAGCAGTTACCCGCTTGGGAGGACTAGCGGGACTGCCGGCACAGATACGCAGTATTTT. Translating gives CASSYPLGRTSGTAGTDTQYF.

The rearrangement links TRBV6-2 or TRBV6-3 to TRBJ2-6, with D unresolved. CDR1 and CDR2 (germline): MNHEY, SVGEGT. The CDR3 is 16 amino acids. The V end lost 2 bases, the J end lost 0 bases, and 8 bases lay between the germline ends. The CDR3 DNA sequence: TGTGCCAGCAGTTACCCGTTGGACTCTGGGGCCAACGTCCTGACTTTC. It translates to CASSYPLDSGANVLTF.

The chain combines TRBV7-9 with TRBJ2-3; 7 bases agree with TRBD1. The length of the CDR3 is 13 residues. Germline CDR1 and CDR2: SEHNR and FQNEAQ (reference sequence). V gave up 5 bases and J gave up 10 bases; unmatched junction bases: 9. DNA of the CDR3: TGTGCCAGCAGCCTGGGGACAGCCCGAGCGCAGTATTTT. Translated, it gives CASSLGTARAQYF.

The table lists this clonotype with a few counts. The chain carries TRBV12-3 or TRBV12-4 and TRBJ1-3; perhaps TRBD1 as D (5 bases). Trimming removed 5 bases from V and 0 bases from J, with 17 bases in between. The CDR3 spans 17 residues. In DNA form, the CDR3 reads TGTGCCAGCAGTACAGGAACCTGGCTGACCTCTGGAAACACCATATATTTT. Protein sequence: CASSTGTWLTSGNTIYF.

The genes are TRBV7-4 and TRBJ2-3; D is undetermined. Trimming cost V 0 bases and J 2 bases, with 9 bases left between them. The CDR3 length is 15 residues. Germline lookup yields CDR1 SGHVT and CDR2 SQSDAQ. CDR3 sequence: CASSLAPAATDTQYF. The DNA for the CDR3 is TGTGCCAGCAGCTTAGCCCCGGCAGCCACAGATACGCAGTATTTT.

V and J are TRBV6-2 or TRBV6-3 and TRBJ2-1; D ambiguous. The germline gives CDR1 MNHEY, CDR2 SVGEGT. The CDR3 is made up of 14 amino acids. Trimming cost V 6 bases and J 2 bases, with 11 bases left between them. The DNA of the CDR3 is TGTGCCAGCAGCTACGCCCCCCCCTACAATGAGCAGTTCTTC. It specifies CASSYAPPYNEQFF.

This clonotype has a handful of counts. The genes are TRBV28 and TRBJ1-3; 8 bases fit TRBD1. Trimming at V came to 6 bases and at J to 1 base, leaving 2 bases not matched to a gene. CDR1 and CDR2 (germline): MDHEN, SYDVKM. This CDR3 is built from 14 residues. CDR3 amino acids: CASRTGVSGNTIYF. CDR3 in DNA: TGTGCCAGCAGGACAGGGGTTTCTGGAAACACCATATATTTT.

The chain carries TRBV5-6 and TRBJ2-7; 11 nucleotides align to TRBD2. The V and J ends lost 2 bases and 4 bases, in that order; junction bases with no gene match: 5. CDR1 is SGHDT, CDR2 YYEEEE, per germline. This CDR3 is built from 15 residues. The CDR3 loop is CASSFFTSGSYEQYF. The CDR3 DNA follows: TGTGCCAGCAGCTTTTTTACTAGCGGGAGTTACGAGCAGTACTTC.

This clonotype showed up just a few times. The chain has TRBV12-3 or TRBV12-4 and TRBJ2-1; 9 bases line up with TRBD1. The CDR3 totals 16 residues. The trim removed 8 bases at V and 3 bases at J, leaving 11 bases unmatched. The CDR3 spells CASLRGTGYLYNEQFF. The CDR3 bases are TGTGCCAGCCTACGAGGGACAGGGTATCTCTACAATGAGCAGTTCTTC.

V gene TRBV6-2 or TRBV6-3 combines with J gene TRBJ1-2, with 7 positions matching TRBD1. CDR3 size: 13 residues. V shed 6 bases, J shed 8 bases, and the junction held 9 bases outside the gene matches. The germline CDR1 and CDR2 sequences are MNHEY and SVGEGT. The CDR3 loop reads CASRSGTVSGYTF. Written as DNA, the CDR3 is TGTGCCAGCAGATCCGGGACAGTGTCCGGCTACACCTTC.

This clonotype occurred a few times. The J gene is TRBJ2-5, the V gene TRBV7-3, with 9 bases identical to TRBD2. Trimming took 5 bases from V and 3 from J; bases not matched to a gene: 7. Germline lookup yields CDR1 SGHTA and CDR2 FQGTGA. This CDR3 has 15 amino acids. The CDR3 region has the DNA TGTGCCAGCAGCAGCCCGACTAGCGGAGAAGAGACCCAGTACTTC. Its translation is CASSSPTSGEETQYF.

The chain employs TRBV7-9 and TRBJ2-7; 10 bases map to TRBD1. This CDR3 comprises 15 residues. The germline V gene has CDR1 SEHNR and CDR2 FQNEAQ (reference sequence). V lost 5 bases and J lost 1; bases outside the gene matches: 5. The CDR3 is CASSPWDRGSYEQYF. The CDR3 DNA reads TGTGCCAGCAGCCCTTGGGACAGGGGTTCCTACGAGCAGTACTTC.

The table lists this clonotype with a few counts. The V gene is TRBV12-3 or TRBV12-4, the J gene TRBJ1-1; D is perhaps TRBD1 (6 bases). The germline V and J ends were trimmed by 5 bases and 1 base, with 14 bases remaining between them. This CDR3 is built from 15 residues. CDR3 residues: CASSPRTAWNTEAFF. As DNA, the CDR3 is TGTGCCAGCAGTCCGCGGACAGCTTGGAACACTGAAGCTTTCTTT.

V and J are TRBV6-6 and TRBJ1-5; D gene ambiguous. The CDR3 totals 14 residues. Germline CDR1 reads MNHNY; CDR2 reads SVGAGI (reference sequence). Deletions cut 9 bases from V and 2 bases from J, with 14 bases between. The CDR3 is CASWGYQGNQPQHF. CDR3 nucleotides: TGTGCCAGTTGGGGTTACCAAGGCAATCAGCCCCAGCATTTT.

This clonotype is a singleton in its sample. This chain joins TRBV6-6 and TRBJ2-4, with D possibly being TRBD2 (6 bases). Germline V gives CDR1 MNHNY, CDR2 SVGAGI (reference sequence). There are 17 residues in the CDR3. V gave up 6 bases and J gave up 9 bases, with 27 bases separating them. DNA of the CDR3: TGTGCCAGCAGCGAATCGACGGTAACCGGGAGTAGTACCATTCAGTACTTC. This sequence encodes CASSESTVTGSSTIQYF.